Below, 20 T cell receptor beta chains from the same sample are listed, as sequenced in a study of cytomegalovirus exposure and HLA in healthy donors. PCR amplification relied on 60 Vbeta primers (plus 13 Jbeta primers). The table came from immunoSEQ multiplex PCR; TCRdb's copy has only in-frame clones and leaves some out. This sample yields approximately 160,000 clones, of which around 79% are seen a single time; approximately 2.9% belongs to the top ten. The sequenced sample was PBMCs. The source of these receptors is a woman in her thirties or forties in good health and CMV-seropositive.

The chain employs TRBV5-1 and TRBJ2-5; 7 bases line up with TRBD2. The germline V gene encodes CDR1 SGHRS and CDR2 YFSETQ. There are 14 residues in the CDR3. V lost 1 base and J lost 7; bases outside the gene matches: 7. The CDR3 here is CASSLTGEGRTQYF. The CDR3 region has the DNA TGCGCCAGCAGCTTGACGGGGGAGGGCCGGACCCAGTACTTC.

The V call is TRBV7-2, the J call TRBJ2-2; 7 bases fit TRBD1. In germline, CDR1 is SGHTA, CDR2 FQGNSA. V shed 5 bases and J 5 bases; nucleotides not matched to a gene: 2. The CDR3 runs 13 residues. CDR3 sequence reads: CASSPTGTGELFF. The CDR3, as DNA: TGTGCCAGCAGCCCGACAGGGACCGGGGAGCTGTTTTTT.

This clone was counted a single time. This chain joins TRBV28 and TRBJ2-7, with 8 nucleotides matching TRBD1. This CDR3 contains 16 residues. V was pared by 3 bases and J by 2 bases, with 9 bases of the junction left unmatched. Germline V gene data show CDR1 as MDHEN and CDR2 as SYDVKM. CDR3 DNA sequence: TGTGCCAGCAGTTTGTATCAGGGGGCGCTAACCTACGAGCAGTACTTC. Residues: CASSLYQGALTYEQYF.

V usage is TRBV10-3 and J usage is TRBJ2-6; the match to TRBD1 covers 10 bases. Looked up from germline, CDR1 is ENHRY and CDR2 is SYGVKD. Trimming cost V 7 bases and J 0 bases; bases outside gene matches: 9. The CDR3 length is 18 residues. The chain's CDR3 is CAITRDRGQSSGANVLTF. As DNA, the CDR3 is TGTGCCATCACCCGGGACAGGGGCCAAAGCTCTGGGGCCAACGTCCTGACTTTC.

This chain uses TRBV5-1 with TRBJ1-1; TRBD1 aligns across 10 bases. This CDR3 is 14 amino acids long. Unmatched junction bases numbered 11, after V lost 5 bases and J lost 10 bases. CDR1 SGHRS and CDR2 YFSETQ come from the germline V gene. In DNA form, the CDR3 reads TGCGCCAGCAGTTCCGGACAGGGGGATGGTGGAGCTTTCTTT. This gives the protein CASSSGQGDGGAFF.

J is TRBJ2-5 and V is TRBV7-2; 7 bases are shared with TRBD2. Trimming took 8 bases from V and 4 from J; bases not matched to a gene: 7. The germline CDR1 and CDR2 sequences are SGHTA and FQGNSA. The CDR3 totals 13 residues. CDR3 DNA sequence: TGTGCCAGCGGGGGAGGGAAGGGAGAGACCCAGTACTTC. This codes for CASGGGKGETQYF.

The V call is TRBV7-9, the J call TRBJ1-3, with D unclear. Trimming cost V 1 base and J 0 bases, with 16 bases left between them. Looked up from germline, CDR1 is SEHNR and CDR2 is FQNEAQ (reference sequence). This CDR3 has 18 residues. Here the CDR3 reads CASSLGRTGISSGNTIYF. The CDR3 DNA is TGTGCCAGCAGCTTAGGAAGGACTGGGATATCCTCTGGAAACACCATATATTTT. Full variable domain (outside the CDR3, taken from reference TRBV7-9 and TRBJ1-3): DTGVSQNPRHKITKRGQNVTFRCDPISEHNRLYWYRQTLGQGPEFLTYFQNEAQLEKSRLLSDRFSAERPKGSFSTLEIQRTEQGDSAMYLCASSLGRTGISSGNTIYFGEGSWLTVV.

The rearrangement uses TRBV9 and TRBJ1-2, with 11 nucleotides matching TRBD1. The germline V gene encodes CDR1 SGDLS and CDR2 YYNGEE. Losses at the gene ends were 4 bases for V and 2 bases for J; bases not matched to a gene: 4. This CDR3 is built from 15 residues. Here the CDR3 reads CASSPGTGGNYGYTF. The CDR3, as DNA: TGTGCCAGCAGCCCCGGGACAGGGGGGAACTATGGCTACACCTTC.

The CDR3 here is CASSPLISSGRRIEQFF. The CDR3 coding sequence is TGTGCCAGCAGCCCCCTCATTAGTAGCGGGAGACGGATTGAGCAGTTCTTC. The chain is built from TRBV7-8 and TRBJ2-1; 9 nucleotides match TRBD2. The germline V gene has CDR1 SGHVS and CDR2 FQNEAQ. The CDR3 has 17 amino acids. V gave up 5 bases and J gave up 9 bases; unmatched junction bases: 17.

This chain connects TRBV30 to TRBJ2-6, with unresolved D. V lost 0 bases, J lost 1 base, and 13 bases lay in between. Per the germline V gene, CDR1 is GTSNPN and CDR2 is SVGIG (reference sequence). The CDR3 loop spans 17 amino acids. CDR3 nucleotide sequence: TGTGCCTGGAGTGTTACAAGAATATCTTCTGGGGCCAACGTCCTGACTTTC. Its protein is CAWSVTRISSGANVLTF.

The rearrangement links TRBV2 to TRBJ2-7; 7 bases fit TRBD1. CDR3 size: 16 residues. Germline V CDR1 and CDR2: SNHLY, FYNNEI. The V segment lost 8 bases and the J segment 6 bases; nucleotides outside the gene matches: 19. CDR3 residues: CASRSPETGNHREQYF. CDR3 nucleotides: TGTGCCAGCCGCTCCCCGGAGACAGGGAATCATCGCGAGCAGTACTTC.

V gene TRBV5-6 combines with J gene TRBJ1-1; 7 bases match TRBD1. The CDR3 runs 14 residues. CDR1 is SGHDT, CDR2 YYEEEE, per germline. J gave up 5 bases and V 2 bases, and 6 bases lay outside the gene matches. CDR3 sequence reads: CASSLRGRETEAFF. DNA for the CDR3: TGTGCCAGCAGCTTAAGGGGGCGCGAGACTGAAGCTTTCTTT.

The chain recombines TRBV7-6 with TRBJ2-2; perhaps TRBD2 as D (5 bases). Germline CDR1 reads SGHVS; CDR2 reads FNYEAQ. V was pared by 5 bases and J by 0 bases, with 13 bases between. This CDR3 spans 16 amino acids. The CDR3 reads CASSPSSAANTGELFF. CDR3 in DNA: TGTGCCAGCAGCCCCAGTTCAGCGGCGAACACCGGGGAGCTGTTTTTT.

The chain uses TRBV4-3 and TRBJ1-1; 9 bases fit TRBD1. Germline V gives CDR1 LGHNA, CDR2 YSLEER. This CDR3 is built from 15 residues. Germline trimming cut 1 base from V and 6 bases from J; bases unmatched to any gene: 6. Here the CDR3 DNA reads TGCGCCAGCAGCCAAGTGGGACAGGGAAGAGCTGAAGCTTTCTTT. Amino acid sequence: CASSQVGQGRAEAFF.

V is TRBV19 and J is TRBJ2-1, with 10 bases fitting TRBD1. CDR1 LNHDA and CDR2 SQIVND come from the germline V gene (reference sequence). The CDR3 has 16 residues. V was clipped by 5 bases and J by 5 bases; unmatched bases: 9. DNA for the CDR3: TGTGCCAGTAGTTTTCCGGGACAGGGGCGGGACAATGAGCAGTTCTTC. Translation: CASSFPGQGRDNEQFF.

The CDR3 DNA follows: TGTGCCAGCTCACCATCCAGATATCAAGAGACCCAGTACTTC. It encodes CASSPSRYQETQYF. The chain uses TRBV18 and TRBJ2-5; D uncertain. V was trimmed by 2 bases and J by 2 bases, leaving 9 bases between them. CDR3 size: 14 residues. Per germline, CDR1 KGHSH and CDR2 LQKENI.

This clone was counted only a few times. The genes are TRBV5-5 and TRBJ2-3; 8 nucleotides match TRBD2. Trimming removed 6 bases from V and 2 bases from J; junction bases left unmatched: 8. Germline CDR1 reads SGHKS; CDR2 reads YYEKEE (reference sequence). The CDR3 runs to 15 residues. The CDR3 loop reads CASNSGGGNTDTQYF. CDR3 in DNA: TGTGCCAGCAACTCGGGCGGGGGGAACACAGATACGCAGTATTTT.

This chain links TRBV14 with TRBJ2-7; 8 bases map to TRBD1. V lost 4 bases, J lost 2 bases, and 7 bases stayed unmatched. CDR1 is SGHDN, CDR2 FVKESK, per germline. The CDR3 totals 15 residues. The CDR3 reads CASSPQGEVTYEQYF. For the CDR3, the DNA is TGTGCCAGCAGCCCACAGGGGGAAGTAACCTACGAGCAGTACTTC.

J is TRBJ1-3 and V is TRBV7-8, with D possibly TRBD1 on 5 matching bases. CDR3 length equals 18 residues. The germline gives CDR1 SGHVS, CDR2 FQNEAQ. V was clipped by 2 bases and J by 0 bases, with 17 bases between them. CDR3 sequence (DNA): TGTGCCAGCAGCTTAAGTCGCCCAGGGTCCCGCTCTGGAAACACCATATATTTT. It translates to CASSLSRPGSRSGNTIYF.

V and J are TRBV2 and TRBJ2-7; the D is unclear. Germline values: CDR1 SNHLY, CDR2 FYNNEI. Trimming cost V 2 bases and J 2 bases, with 10 bases left between them. CDR3 length: 14 amino acids. CDR3 loop: CASSESGYPYEQYF. For the CDR3, the DNA is TGTGCCAGCAGTGAATCCGGGTACCCCTACGAGCAGTACTTC.